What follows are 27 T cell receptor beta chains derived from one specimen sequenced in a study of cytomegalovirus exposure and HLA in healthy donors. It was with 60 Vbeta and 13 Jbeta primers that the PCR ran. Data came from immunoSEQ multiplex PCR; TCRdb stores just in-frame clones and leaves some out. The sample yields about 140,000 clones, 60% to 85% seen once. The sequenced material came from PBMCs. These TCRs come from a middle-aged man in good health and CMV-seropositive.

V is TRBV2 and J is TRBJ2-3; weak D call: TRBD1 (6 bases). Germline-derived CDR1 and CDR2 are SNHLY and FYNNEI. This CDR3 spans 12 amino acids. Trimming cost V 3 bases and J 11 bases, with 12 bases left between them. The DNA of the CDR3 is TGTGCCAGCAGTGACTACCGGGACAAGCAGTATTTT. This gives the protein CASSDYRDKQYF. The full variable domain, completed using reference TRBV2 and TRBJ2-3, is EPEVTQTPSHQVTQMGQEVILRCVPISNHLYFYWYRQILGQKVEFLVSFYNNEISEKSEIFDDQFSVERPDGSNFTLKIRSTKLEDSAMYFCASSDYRDKQYFGPGTRLTVL.

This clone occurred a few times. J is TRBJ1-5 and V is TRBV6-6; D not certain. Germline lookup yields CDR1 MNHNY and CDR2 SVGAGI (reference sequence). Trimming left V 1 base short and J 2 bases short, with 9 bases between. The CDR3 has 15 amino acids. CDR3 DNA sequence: TGTGCCAGCAGTTACTTAACTAGTGGCAATCAGCCCCAGCATTTT. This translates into CASSYLTSGNQPQHF.

The CDR3 protein is CASSYQAGAGEKLFF. Written as DNA, the CDR3 is TGTGCCAGCAGTTACCAAGCAGGGGCGGGCGAAAAACTGTTTTTT. This sequence joins TRBV6-5 and TRBJ1-4; possibly TRBD1 for D (6 bases). Deletions cut 2 bases from V and 8 bases from J, with 15 bases between. CDR3 length: 15 amino acids. Germline assignment: CDR1 MNHEY and CDR2 SVGAGI.

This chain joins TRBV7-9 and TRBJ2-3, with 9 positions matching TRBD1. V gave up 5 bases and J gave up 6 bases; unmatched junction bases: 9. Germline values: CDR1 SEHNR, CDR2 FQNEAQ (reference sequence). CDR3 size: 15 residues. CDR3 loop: CASSRGQGRRDTQYF. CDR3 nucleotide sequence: TGTGCCAGCAGCAGGGGACAGGGTAGGAGGGATACGCAGTATTTT.

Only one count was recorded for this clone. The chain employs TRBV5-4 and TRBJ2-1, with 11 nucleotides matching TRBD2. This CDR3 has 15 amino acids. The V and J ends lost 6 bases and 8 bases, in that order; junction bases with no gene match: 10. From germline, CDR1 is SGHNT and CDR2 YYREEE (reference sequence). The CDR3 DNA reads TGTGCCAGCACCATGTGGTCTAGCGGGAGGTATGAGCAGTTCTTC. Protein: CASTMWSSGRYEQFF.

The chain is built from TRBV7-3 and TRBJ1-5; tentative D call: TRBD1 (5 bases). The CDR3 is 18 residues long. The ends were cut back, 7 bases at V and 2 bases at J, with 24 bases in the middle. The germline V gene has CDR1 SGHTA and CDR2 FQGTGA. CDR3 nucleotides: TGTGCCAGCACCCTTACCCTCCCAGGGCGCAGAGGCAATCAGCCCCAGCATTTT. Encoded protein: CASTLTLPGRRGNQPQHF.

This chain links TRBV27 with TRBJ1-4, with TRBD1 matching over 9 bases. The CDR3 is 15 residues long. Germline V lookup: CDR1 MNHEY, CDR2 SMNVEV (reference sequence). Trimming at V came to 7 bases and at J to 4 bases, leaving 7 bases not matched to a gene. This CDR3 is CASTRGTGYNEKLFF. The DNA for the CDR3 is TGTGCCAGCACTCGGGGGACAGGGTATAATGAAAAACTGTTTTTT.

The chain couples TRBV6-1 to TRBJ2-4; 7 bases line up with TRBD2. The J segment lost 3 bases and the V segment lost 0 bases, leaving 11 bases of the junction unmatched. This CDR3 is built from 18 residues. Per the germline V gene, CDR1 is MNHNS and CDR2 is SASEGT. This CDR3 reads CASSEASGVVGFKNIQYF. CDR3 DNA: TGTGCCAGCAGTGAAGCGAGCGGGGTAGTAGGTTTCAAAAACATTCAGTACTTC.

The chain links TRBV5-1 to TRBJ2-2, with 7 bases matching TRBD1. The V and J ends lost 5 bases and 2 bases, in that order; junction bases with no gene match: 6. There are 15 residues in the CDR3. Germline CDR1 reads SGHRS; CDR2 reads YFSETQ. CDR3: CASRLGTANTGELFF. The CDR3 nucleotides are TGCGCCAGCAGGTTAGGGACAGCTAACACCGGGGAGCTGTTTTTT.

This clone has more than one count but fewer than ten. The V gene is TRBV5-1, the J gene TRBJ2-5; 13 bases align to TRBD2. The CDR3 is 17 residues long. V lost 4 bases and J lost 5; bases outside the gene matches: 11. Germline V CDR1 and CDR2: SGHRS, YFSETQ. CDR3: CASSPDPGLAGKETQYF. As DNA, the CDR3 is TGCGCCAGCAGCCCGGACCCGGGACTAGCGGGGAAGGAGACCCAGTACTTC.

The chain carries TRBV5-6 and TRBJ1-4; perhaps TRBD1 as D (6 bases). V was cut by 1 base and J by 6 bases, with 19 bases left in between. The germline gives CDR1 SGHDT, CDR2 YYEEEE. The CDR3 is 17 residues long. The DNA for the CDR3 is TGTGCCAGCAGCTTGCGCACGTCACAGGGAGGGTATGAAAAACTGTTTTTT. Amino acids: CASSLRTSQGGYEKLFF.

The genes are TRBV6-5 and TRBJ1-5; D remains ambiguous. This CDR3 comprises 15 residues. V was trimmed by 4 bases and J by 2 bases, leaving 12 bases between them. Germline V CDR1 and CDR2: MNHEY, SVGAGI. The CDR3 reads CASSSRAWGNQPQHF. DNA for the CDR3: TGTGCCAGCAGTTCGAGGGCGTGGGGCAATCAGCCCCAGCATTTT.

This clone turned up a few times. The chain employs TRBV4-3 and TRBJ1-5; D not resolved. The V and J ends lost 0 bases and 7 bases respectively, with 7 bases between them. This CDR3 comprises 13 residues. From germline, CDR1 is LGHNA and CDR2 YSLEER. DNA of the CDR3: TGCGCCAGCAGCCAAGACGCGATCCAGCCCCAGCATTTT. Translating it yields CASSQDAIQPQHF.

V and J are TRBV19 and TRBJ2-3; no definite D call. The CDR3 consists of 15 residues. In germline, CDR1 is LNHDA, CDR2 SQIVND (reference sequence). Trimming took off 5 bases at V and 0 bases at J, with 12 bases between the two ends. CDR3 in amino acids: CASSQNRLSTDTQYF. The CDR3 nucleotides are TGTGCCAGTAGTCAGAACCGATTAAGCACAGATACGCAGTATTTT.

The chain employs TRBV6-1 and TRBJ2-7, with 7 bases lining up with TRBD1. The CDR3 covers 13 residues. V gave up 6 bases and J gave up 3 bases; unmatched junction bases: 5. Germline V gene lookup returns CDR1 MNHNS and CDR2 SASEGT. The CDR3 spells CASSRQGNYEQYF. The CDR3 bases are TGTGCCAGCAGCCGACAGGGTAACTACGAGCAGTACTTC.

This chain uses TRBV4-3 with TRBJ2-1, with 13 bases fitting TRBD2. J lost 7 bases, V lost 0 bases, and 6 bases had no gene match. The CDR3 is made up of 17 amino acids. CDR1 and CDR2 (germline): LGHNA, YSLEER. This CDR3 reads CASSQDKLAGGRNEQFF. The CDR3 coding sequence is TGCGCCAGCAGCCAAGATAAACTAGCGGGGGGGCGAAATGAGCAGTTCTTC.

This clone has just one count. The CDR3 sequence is CASTPVQRDYEQYF. DNA of the CDR3: TGTGCCAGCACCCCCGTACAGCGGGACTATGAGCAGTACTTC. V usage is TRBV28 and J usage is TRBJ2-5; 7 bases fit TRBD2. CDR1 and CDR2 (germline): MDHEN, SYDVKM. The CDR3 sequence is 14 residues long. Trimming took 7 bases from V and 11 from J; bases not matched to a gene: 16.

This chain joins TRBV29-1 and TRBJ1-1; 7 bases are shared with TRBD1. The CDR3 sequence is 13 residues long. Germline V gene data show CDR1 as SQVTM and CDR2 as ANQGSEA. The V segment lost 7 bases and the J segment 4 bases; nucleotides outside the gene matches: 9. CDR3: CSARSQGSTEAFF. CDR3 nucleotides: TGCAGCGCCCGTTCACAGGGGAGCACTGAAGCTTTCTTT.

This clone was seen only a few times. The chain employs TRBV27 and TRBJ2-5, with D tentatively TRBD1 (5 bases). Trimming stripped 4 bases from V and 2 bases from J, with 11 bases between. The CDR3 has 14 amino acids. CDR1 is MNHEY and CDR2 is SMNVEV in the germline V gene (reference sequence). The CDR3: CASSSSDSQETQYF. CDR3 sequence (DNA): TGTGCCAGCAGTTCCTCAGACAGTCAAGAGACCCAGTACTTC.

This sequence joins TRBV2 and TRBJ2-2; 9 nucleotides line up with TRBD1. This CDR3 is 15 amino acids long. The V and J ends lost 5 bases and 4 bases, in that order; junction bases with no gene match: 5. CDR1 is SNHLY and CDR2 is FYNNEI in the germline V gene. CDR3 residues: CASSPDRGSTGELFF. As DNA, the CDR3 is TGTGCCAGCAGTCCCGACAGGGGGTCCACCGGGGAGCTGTTTTTT.

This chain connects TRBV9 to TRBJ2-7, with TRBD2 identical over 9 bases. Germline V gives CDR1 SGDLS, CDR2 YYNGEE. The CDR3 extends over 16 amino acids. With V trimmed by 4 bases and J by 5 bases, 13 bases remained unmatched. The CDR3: CASSIRAGTSLNEQYF. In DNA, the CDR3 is TGTGCCAGCAGCATTCGAGCCGGGACTAGCTTAAACGAGCAGTACTTC.

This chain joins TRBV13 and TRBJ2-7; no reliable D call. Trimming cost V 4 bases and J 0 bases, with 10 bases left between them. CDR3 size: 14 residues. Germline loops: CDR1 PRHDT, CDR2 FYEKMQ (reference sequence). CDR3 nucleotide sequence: TGTGCCAGCAGCTCCGATTATAGCTCCTACGAGCAGTACTTC. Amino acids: CASSSDYSSYEQYF. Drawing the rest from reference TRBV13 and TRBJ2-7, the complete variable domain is AAGVIQSPRHLIKEKRETATLKCYPIPRHDTVYWYQQGPGQDPQFLISFYEKMQSDKGSIPDRFSAQQFSDYHSELNMSSLELGDSALYFCASSSDYSSYEQYFGPGTRLTVT.

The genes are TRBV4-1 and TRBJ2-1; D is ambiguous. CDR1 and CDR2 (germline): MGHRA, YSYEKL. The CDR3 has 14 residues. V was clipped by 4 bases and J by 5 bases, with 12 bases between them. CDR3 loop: CASSPLPVDNEQFF. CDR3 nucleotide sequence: TGCGCCAGCAGCCCTCTCCCAGTGGACAATGAGCAGTTCTTC.

The CDR3 spells CASSVEDRVVDTQYF. The CDR3 DNA reads TGTGCCAGCAGCGTAGAAGACAGGGTGGTAGATACGCAGTATTTT. The chain has TRBV9 and TRBJ2-3; 7 bases match TRBD1. Germline-derived CDR1 and CDR2 are SGDLS and YYNGEE. There are 15 residues in the CDR3. V shed 0 bases and J 5 bases; nucleotides not matched to a gene: 6.

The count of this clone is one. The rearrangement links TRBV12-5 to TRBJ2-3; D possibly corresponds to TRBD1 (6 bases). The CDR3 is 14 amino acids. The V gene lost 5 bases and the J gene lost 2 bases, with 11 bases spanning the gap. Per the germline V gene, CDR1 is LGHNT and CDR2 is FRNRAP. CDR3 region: CASGLTGLTDTQYF. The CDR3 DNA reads TGTGCTAGTGGTCTGACAGGACTCACAGATACGCAGTATTTT.

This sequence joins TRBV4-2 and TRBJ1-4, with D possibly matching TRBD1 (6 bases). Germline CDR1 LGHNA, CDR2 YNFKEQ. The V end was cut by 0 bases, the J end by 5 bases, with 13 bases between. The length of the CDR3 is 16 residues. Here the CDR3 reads CASSQDRQGTNEKLFF. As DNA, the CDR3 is TGTGCCAGCAGCCAAGATCGGCAGGGGACAAATGAAAAACTGTTTTTT.

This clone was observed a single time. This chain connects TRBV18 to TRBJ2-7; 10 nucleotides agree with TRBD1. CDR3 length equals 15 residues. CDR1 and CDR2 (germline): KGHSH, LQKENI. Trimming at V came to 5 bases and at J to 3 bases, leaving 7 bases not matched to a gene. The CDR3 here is CASSEGQGRSYEQYF. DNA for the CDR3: TGTGCCAGCTCAGAGGGACAGGGGAGGAGCTACGAGCAGTACTTC.